A single sample gave rise to the 21 T cell receptor beta chains below, sequenced in a study of Graves' ophthalmopathy and Graves' hyperthyroidism. RNA transcripts were the source from which TCR beta CDR3 regions were amplified. The library came from an HTBI-primed first-round RT-PCR and a second-round multiplex PCR. One entry per CDR3 protein, called by TCRdb with MiXCR from the multiplex PCR reads. The table lists approximately 210,000 distinct CDR3 sequences, under 30% of them singletons. Sequencing was carried out using peripheral blood. The source of these receptors is a middle-aged man with Graves' ophthalmopathy.

This clonotype was found many times. The V and J genes are TRBV11-2 and TRBJ1-2; D is unresolved. Germline V gene sequence: CDR1 SGHAT, CDR2 FQNNGV. The CDR3 spans 14 residues. The V gene lost 0 bases and the J gene lost 8 bases, with 13 bases spanning the gap. The CDR3 region has the DNA TGTGCCAGCAGCTTAGATCCAACAGAGAGGGGCTACACCTTC. This translates into CASSLDPTERGYTF. Variable domain in full (rest from reference TRBV11-2 and TRBJ1-2): EAGVAQSPRYKIIEKRQSVAFWCNPISGHATLYWYQQILGQGPKLLIQFQNNGVVDDSQLPKDRFSAERLKGVDSTLKIQPAKLEDSAVYLCASSLDPTERGYTFGSGTRLTVV.

The sample holds many counts of this clonotype. V usage is TRBV14 and J usage is TRBJ1-6; no reliable D call. CDR1 and CDR2 (germline): SGHDN, FVKESK. The length of the CDR3 is 14 residues. V lost 6 bases, J lost 10 bases, and 16 bases lay in between. The DNA for the CDR3 is TGTGCCAGCAGTCGCGGCAGCGATGGCTCACCCCTCCACTTT. Its translation: CASSRGSDGSPLHF.

This clonotype came up many times. The chain is built from TRBV4-1 and TRBJ2-7; D uncertain. CDR3 length equals 13 residues. CDR1 is MGHRA, CDR2 YSYEKL, per germline. The germline V and J ends were trimmed by 2 bases and 3 bases, with 8 bases remaining between them. CDR3 sequence: CASSQYGYYEQYF. CDR3 coding DNA: TGCGCCAGCAGCCAATATGGGTACTACGAGCAGTACTTC.

This clonotype was seen at least ten times. V gene TRBV2 combines with J gene TRBJ1-1; D is undetermined. Trimming took off 5 bases at V and 0 bases at J, with 10 bases between the two ends. This CDR3 has 14 amino acids. The V gene's germline CDR1 is SNHLY and CDR2 FYNNEI. CDR3 in amino acids: CASSPGEMNTEAFF. The CDR3 DNA is TGTGCCAGCAGTCCCGGTGAGATGAACACTGAAGCTTTCTTT. The full variable domain, with the rest looked up from reference TRBV2 and TRBJ1-1, is EPEVTQTPSHQVTQMGQEVILRCVPISNHLYFYWYRQILGQKVEFLVSFYNNEISEKSEIFDDQFSVERPDGSNFTLKIRSTKLEDSAMYFCASSPGEMNTEAFFGQGTRLTVV.

This clonotype was found many times. The chain recombines TRBV29-1 with TRBJ2-2; TRBD1 agrees at 10 bases. Germline loops: CDR1 SQVTM, CDR2 ANQGSEA. J was trimmed by 5 bases and V by 6 bases; bases with no gene match: 12. The CDR3 length is 16 residues. Here the CDR3 DNA reads TGCAGCGTGATCCTCAGGGACAGGGGTCTTACCGGGGAGCTGTTTTTT. Residues: CSVILRDRGLTGELFF.

This clonotype showed up many times. This rearrangement joins TRBV27 to TRBJ2-2; D perhaps matches TRBD1 (5 bases). V gave up 1 base and J gave up 4 bases, with 10 bases separating them. The germline V gene has CDR1 MNHEY and CDR2 SMNVEV (reference sequence). There are 15 residues in the CDR3. As DNA, the CDR3 is TGTGCCAGCAGTTTATGGGGCGCCACCACCGGGGAGCTGTTTTTT. It is translated as CASSLWGATTGELFF.

This chain joins TRBV6-2 or TRBV6-3 and TRBJ2-5; D remains ambiguous. The CDR3 is made up of 14 amino acids. Per the germline V gene, CDR1 is MNHEY and CDR2 is SVGEGT. With 5 bases removed from V and 2 bases from J, the gap between germline ends came to 12 bases. The CDR3 sequence: CASSPRGWQETQYF. The DNA of the CDR3 is TGTGCCAGCAGTCCCCGAGGTTGGCAAGAGACCCAGTACTTC.

This clonotype was counted between two and nine times. This chain links TRBV24-1 with TRBJ2-2, with TRBD2 matching over 9 bases. The CDR3 is 15 residues long. Germline CDR1 KGHDR, CDR2 SFDVKD. The trim removed 7 bases at V and 3 bases at J, leaving 5 bases unmatched. CDR3 sequence reads: CATRVAGVHTGELFF. The CDR3 DNA sequence: TGTGCCACCAGAGTAGCGGGAGTTCACACCGGGGAGCTGTTTTTT.

J is TRBJ1-6 and V is TRBV12-3 or TRBV12-4; D not resolved. V was trimmed by 6 bases and J by 9 bases, leaving 9 bases between them. This CDR3 has 12 amino acids. The DNA for the CDR3 is TGTGCCAGCAGATCACAAAGTTCACCCCTCCACTTT. As protein: CASRSQSSPLHF.

The table lists this clonotype with many counts. The chain recombines TRBV11-2 with TRBJ2-7; 9 nucleotides agree with TRBD1. J gave up 7 bases and V 7 bases, and 11 bases lay outside the gene matches. In germline, CDR1 is SGHAT, CDR2 FQNNGV. This CDR3 has 14 residues. The CDR3 loop is CASTSGTGTREQYF. CDR3 bases: TGTGCCAGCACCTCGGGGACAGGGACTCGAGAGCAGTACTTC. The full variable domain, in which reference TRBV11-2 and TRBJ2-7 provide the parts outside the CDR3, is EAGVAQSPRYKIIEKRQSVAFWCNPISGHATLYWYQQILGQGPKLLIQFQNNGVVDDSQLPKDRFSAERLKGVDSTLKIQPAKLEDSAVYLCASTSGTGTREQYFGPGTRLTVT.

This clonotype was recorded many times. This chain uses TRBV7-3 with TRBJ1-6, with TRBD1 matching 10 bases. Germline V gene data show CDR1 as SGHTA and CDR2 as FQGTGA. V lost 3 bases, J lost 5 bases, and 1 base stayed unmatched. The CDR3 covers 15 residues. The CDR3 loop is CASSLTGGDNSPLHF. DNA of the CDR3: TGTGCCAGCAGCTTGACAGGGGGCGATAATTCACCCCTCCACTTT. Based on the CDR3 plus reference TRBV7-3 and TRBJ1-6, the full variable domain is GAGVSQTPSNKVTEKGKYVELRCDPISGHTALYWYRQSLGQGPEFLIYFQGTGAADDSGLPNDRFFAVRPEGSVSTLKIQRTERGDSAVYLCASSLTGGDNSPLHFGNGTRLTVT.

In this sample, this clonotype turned up many times. The V and J genes are TRBV6-5 and TRBJ2-7; 8 nucleotides agree with TRBD2. With 7 bases clipped from V and 2 bases from J, the junction kept 7 bases outside the gene matches. The CDR3 is 14 residues long. Germline V gives CDR1 MNHEY, CDR2 SVGAGI. The chain's CDR3 is CASNIGGRTYEQYF. The CDR3 DNA follows: TGTGCCAGCAATATCGGCGGGAGGACCTACGAGCAGTACTTC.

The chain combines TRBV2 with TRBJ1-2; D unclear. Germline values: CDR1 SNHLY, CDR2 FYNNEI. This CDR3 comprises 14 residues. V shed 5 bases and J shed 2 bases, with 12 bases lying between them. The CDR3 coding sequence is TGTGCCAGCAGTTTGGTGGTTGTGAACTATGGCTACACCTTC. Protein: CASSLVVVNYGYTF. Together with reference TRBV2 and TRBJ1-2, the CDR3 gives the full variable domain: EPEVTQTPSHQVTQMGQEVILRCVPISNHLYFYWYRQILGQKVEFLVSFYNNEISEKSEIFDDQFSVERPDGSNFTLKIRSTKLEDSAMYFCASSLVVVNYGYTFGSGTRLTVV.

The chain combines TRBV24-1 with TRBJ1-2; D remains ambiguous. V lost 3 bases to trimming and J lost 6 bases, with 13 bases between them. The germline gives CDR1 KGHDR, CDR2 SFDVKD. This CDR3 is built from 14 residues. CDR3 region: CATSDHTGWDGYTF. The CDR3 region has the DNA TGTGCCACCAGTGATCATACCGGGTGGGATGGCTACACCTTC.

The rearrangement uses TRBV20-1 and TRBJ2-7; perhaps D is TRBD1 or TRBD2 (5 bases each). The CDR3 has 13 amino acids. Deletions cut 6 bases from V and 6 bases from J, with 18 bases between. Per the germline V gene, CDR1 is DFQATT and CDR2 is SNEGSKA (reference sequence). The CDR3 nucleotides are TGCAGTGCAGCCGGGACCTCGTTTGGCGAGCAGTACTTC. Amino acids: CSAAGTSFGEQYF.

This clonotype was recorded many times. The chain combines TRBV12-3 or TRBV12-4 with TRBJ1-1, with TRBD1 matching 7 bases. The CDR3 sequence is 14 residues long. The ends lost 5 bases at V and 6 bases at J; junction bases unmatched: 9. The CDR3: CASSILGQAPEAFF. DNA for the CDR3: TGTGCCAGCAGTATACTTGGACAGGCCCCTGAAGCTTTCTTT.

This clonotype came up many times. J is TRBJ2-4 and V is TRBV2; no clear D. The CDR3 totals 13 residues. CDR1 and CDR2 (germline): SNHLY, FYNNEI. The V end was cut by 8 bases, the J end by 1 base, with 9 bases between. This CDR3 is CASSWAAKNIQYF. The CDR3 DNA reads as TGTGCCAGCTCCTGGGCCGCCAAAAACATTCAGTACTTC.

The chain uses TRBV7-9 and TRBJ1-1, with D unresolved. The CDR3 has 13 amino acids. V was clipped by 4 bases and J by 6 bases, with 12 bases between them. Germline CDR1 SEHNR, CDR2 FQNEAQ (reference sequence). The CDR3 region is CASSSGEFAEAFF. DNA of the CDR3: TGTGCCAGCAGCTCCGGAGAGTTTGCTGAAGCTTTCTTT.

Many counts were recorded for this clonotype. This sequence joins TRBV7-9 and TRBJ1-5; D ambiguous. The ends were cut back, 4 bases at V and 1 base at J, with 8 bases in the middle. Germline CDR1 SEHNR, CDR2 FQNEAQ (reference sequence). The CDR3 length is 14 residues. CDR3 amino acids: CASSWVGSNQPQHF. For the CDR3, the DNA is TGTGCCAGCAGCTGGGTGGGGAGCAATCAGCCCCAGCATTTT.

This clonotype was detected ten times or more. The gene calls are TRBV20-1 and TRBJ2-7; the D is unclear. CDR1 is DFQATT, CDR2 SNEGSKA, per germline (reference sequence). Deletions cut 5 bases from V and 0 bases from J, with 11 bases between. The CDR3 runs to 13 residues. CDR3 sequence (DNA): TGCAGTGCTGACGGACCCAGCTCCTACGAGCAGTACTTC. Protein: CSADGPSSYEQYF.

This clonotype was seen many times. The chain is built from TRBV6-2 or TRBV6-3 and TRBJ1-2; TRBD1 matches 9 bases. The CDR3 contains 15 residues. V lost 7 bases and J lost 4; bases outside the gene matches: 10. The germline gives CDR1 MNHEY, CDR2 SVGEGT. This CDR3 is CASTPRDRVFYGYTF. CDR3 DNA sequence: TGTGCCAGCACCCCCCGGGACAGGGTTTTCTATGGCTACACCTTC.